This T cell receptor (beta chain) was identified during a study of T cell changes during pregnancy in multiple sclerosis. From germline, CDR1 is SNHLY and CDR2 FYNNEI. Trimming cost V 8 bases and J 2 bases; bases outside gene matches: 8. The CDR3 contains 15 residues. The table came from immunoSEQ multiplex PCR; TCRdb's copy has only in-frame clones and leaves some out. The profile shows about 44,000 clones, about 89% of them singletons. This clonotype was obtained from a female donor with multiple sclerosis, enrolled in a pregnancy study. This rearrangement joins TRBV2 to TRBJ1-1; 10 positions match TRBD1. Source: CD4+ T cells from peripheral blood mononuclear cells, taken after pregnancy. CDR3 bases: TGTGCCAGCGGGATGGGACAGGGGATAAACACTGAAGCTTTCTTT. Translated, it gives CASGMGQGINTEAFF.